The 6 T cell receptor beta chains in this list originate from one sample, sequenced in a study of T cell responses to AZD1222 COVID-19 vaccine. TCRdb's table, derived via immunoSEQ multiplex PCR, lists solely in-frame clones and lacks some. The sample shows roughly 180,000 clones, under 95% of them seen only once. The input for sequencing was peripheral blood, taken 28 days after the second AZD1222 dose. The receptors stem from an adult who received the AZD1222 COVID-19 vaccine.

CDR3 amino acids: CASSQRNSNYGYTF. The CDR3 DNA follows: TGTGCCAGCAGCCAGCGCAATAGTAACTATGGCTACACCTTC. V gene TRBV14 combines with J gene TRBJ1-2; D is undetermined. Per germline, CDR1 SGHDN and CDR2 FVKESK. The CDR3 has 14 amino acids. The germline V and J ends were trimmed by 3 bases and 1 base, with 9 bases remaining between them. Filled out from reference TRBV14 and TRBJ1-2, the complete variable domain reads EAGVTQFPSHSVIEKGQTVTLRCDPISGHDNLYWYRRVMGKEIKFLLHFVKESKQDESGMPNNRFLAERTGGTYSTLKVQPAELEDSGVYFCASSQRNSNYGYTFGSGTRLTVV.

This clone was found once. This sequence joins TRBV19 and TRBJ2-7, with D perhaps matching TRBD2 (6 bases). V lost 1 base, J lost 1 base, and 8 bases lay in between. The CDR3 has 14 residues. Germline CDR1 reads LNHDA; CDR2 reads SQIVND (reference sequence). CDR3 protein: CASSIVEGSYEQYF. DNA of the CDR3: TGTGCCAGTAGTATAGTGGAGGGATCCTACGAGCAGTACTTC. Using reference TRBV19 and TRBJ2-7 for the parts outside the CDR3, the full variable domain is DGGITQSPKYLFRKEGQNVTLSCEQNLNHDAMYWYRQDPGQGLRLIYYSQIVNDFQKGDIAEGYSVSREKKESFPLTVTSAQKNPTAFYLCASSIVEGSYEQYFGPGTRLTVT.

The chain links TRBV6-5 to TRBJ2-3; no reliable D call. The V end was cut by 3 bases, the J end by 5 bases, with 12 bases between. Germline lookup yields CDR1 MNHEY and CDR2 SVGAGI. This CDR3 is 14 amino acids long. The CDR3 protein is CASSYGLLGDTQYF. The CDR3 DNA reads as TGTGCCAGCAGTTATGGGTTATTGGGAGATACGCAGTATTTT.

CDR3 nucleotides: TGTGCCAGCCACGAAGGGCCCTCCTACGAGCAGTACTTC. Translating gives CASHEGPSYEQYF. This chain connects TRBV5-6 to TRBJ2-7; D is undetermined. The CDR3 has 13 amino acids. V was shortened by 7 bases and J by 0 bases, with 11 bases between the two germline ends. Germline CDR1 reads SGHDT; CDR2 reads YYEEEE.

This sequence joins TRBV11-2 and TRBJ1-5; a possible D gene is TRBD1 (6 bases). CDR1 and CDR2 from the germline V gene are SGHAT and FQNNGV. The CDR3 totals 17 residues. Trimming removed 1 base at V and 5 bases at J, with 18 bases between. As DNA, the CDR3 is TGTGCCAGCAGCTTAGCCCCGGGGGCAGGGGTAGATCAGCCCCAGCATTTT. Its protein product is CASSLAPGAGVDQPQHF. The variable domain in full, completed from reference TRBV11-2 and TRBJ1-5, reads EAGVAQSPRYKIIEKRQSVAFWCNPISGHATLYWYQQILGQGPKLLIQFQNNGVVDDSQLPKDRFSAERLKGVDSTLKIQPAKLEDSAVYLCASSLAPGAGVDQPQHFGDGTRLSIL.

The gene calls are TRBV9 and TRBJ2-2; D gene unclear. The CDR3 covers 12 residues. CDR1 is SGDLS and CDR2 is YYNGEE in the germline V gene. V gave up 0 bases and J gave up 5 bases, with 2 bases separating them. The CDR3 DNA reads as TGTGCCAGCAGCGTAGCGACCGGGGAGCTGTTTTTT. Its protein is CASSVATGELFF.